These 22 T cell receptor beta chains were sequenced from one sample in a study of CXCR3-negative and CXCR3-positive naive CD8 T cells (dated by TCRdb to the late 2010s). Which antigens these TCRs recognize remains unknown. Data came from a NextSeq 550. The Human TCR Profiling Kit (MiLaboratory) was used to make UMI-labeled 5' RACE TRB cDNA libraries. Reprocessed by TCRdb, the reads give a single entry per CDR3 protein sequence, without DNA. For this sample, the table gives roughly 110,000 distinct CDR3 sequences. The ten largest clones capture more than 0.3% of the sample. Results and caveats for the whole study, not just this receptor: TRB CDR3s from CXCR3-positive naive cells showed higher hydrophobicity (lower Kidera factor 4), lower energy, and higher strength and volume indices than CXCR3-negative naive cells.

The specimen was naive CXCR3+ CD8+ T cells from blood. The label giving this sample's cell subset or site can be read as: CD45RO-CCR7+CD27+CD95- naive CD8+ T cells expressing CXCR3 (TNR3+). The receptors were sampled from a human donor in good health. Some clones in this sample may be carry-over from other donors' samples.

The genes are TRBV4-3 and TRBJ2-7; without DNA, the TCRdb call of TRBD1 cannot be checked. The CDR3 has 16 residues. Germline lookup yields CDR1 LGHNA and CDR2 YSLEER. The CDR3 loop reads CASSQDTPDSSYEQYF.

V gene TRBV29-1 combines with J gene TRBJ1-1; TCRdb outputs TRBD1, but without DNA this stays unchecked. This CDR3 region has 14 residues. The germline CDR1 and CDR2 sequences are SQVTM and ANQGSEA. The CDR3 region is CSVVGGRENTEAFF.

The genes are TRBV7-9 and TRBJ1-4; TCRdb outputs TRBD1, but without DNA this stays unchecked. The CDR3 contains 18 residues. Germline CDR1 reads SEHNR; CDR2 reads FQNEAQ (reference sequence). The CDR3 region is CASSSRVGQGTANEKLFF.

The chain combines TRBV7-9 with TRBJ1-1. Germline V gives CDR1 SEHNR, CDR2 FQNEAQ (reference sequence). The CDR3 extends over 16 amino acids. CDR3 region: CASTYGEHLVNTEAFF. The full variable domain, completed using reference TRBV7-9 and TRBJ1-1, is DTGVSQNPRHKITKRGQNVTFRCDPISEHNRLYWYRQTLGQGPEFLTYFQNEAQLEKSRLLSDRFSAERPKGSFSTLEIQRTEQGDSAMYLCASTYGEHLVNTEAFFGQGTRLTVV.

CDR3 protein: CASSLWITGDAANNEQFF. The chain carries TRBV7-9 and TRBJ2-1; checking the TCRdb D call of TRBD1 is not possible without DNA. This CDR3 spans 18 amino acids. The germline V gene encodes CDR1 SEHNR and CDR2 FQNEAQ (reference sequence). Together with reference TRBV7-9 and TRBJ2-1, the CDR3 gives the full variable domain: DTGVSQNPRHKITKRGQNVTFRCDPISEHNRLYWYRQTLGQGPEFLTYFQNEAQLEKSRLLSDRFSAERPKGSFSTLEIQRTEQGDSAMYLCASSLWITGDAANNEQFFGPGTRLTVL.

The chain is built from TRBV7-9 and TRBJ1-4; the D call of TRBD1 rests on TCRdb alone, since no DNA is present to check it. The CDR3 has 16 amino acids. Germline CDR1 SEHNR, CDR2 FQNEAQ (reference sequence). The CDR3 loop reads CASSTPGGDPNEKLFF.

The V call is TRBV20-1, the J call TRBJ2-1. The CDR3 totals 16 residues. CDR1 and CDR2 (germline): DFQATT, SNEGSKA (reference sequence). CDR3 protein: CSASSSTNLGNNEQFF.

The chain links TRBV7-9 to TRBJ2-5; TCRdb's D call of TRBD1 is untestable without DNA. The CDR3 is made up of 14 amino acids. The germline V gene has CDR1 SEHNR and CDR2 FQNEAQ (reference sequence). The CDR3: CASSSTGLGETQYF.

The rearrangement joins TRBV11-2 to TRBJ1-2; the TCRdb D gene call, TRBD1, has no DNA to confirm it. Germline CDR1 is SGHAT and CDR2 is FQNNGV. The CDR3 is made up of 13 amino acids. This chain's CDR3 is CASSVGTAYGYTF.

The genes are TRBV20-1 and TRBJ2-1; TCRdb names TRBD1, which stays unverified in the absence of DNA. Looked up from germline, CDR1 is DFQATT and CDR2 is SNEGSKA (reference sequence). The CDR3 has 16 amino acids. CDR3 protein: CSARAGGGISYNEQFF.

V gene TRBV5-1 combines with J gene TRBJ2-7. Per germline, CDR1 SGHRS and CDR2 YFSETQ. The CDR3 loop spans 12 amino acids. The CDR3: CASSSRADEQYF.

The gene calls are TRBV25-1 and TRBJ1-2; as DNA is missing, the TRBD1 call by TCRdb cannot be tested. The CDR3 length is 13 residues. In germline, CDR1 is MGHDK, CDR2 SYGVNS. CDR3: CASSDGQGAGYTF.

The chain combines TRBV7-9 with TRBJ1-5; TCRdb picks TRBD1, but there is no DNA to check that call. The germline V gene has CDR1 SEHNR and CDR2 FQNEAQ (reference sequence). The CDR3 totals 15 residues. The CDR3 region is CASSPGGSSNQPQHF.

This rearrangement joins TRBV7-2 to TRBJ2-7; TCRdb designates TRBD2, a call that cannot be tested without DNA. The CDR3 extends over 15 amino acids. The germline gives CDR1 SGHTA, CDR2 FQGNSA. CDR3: CASSLEAASRGEQYF.

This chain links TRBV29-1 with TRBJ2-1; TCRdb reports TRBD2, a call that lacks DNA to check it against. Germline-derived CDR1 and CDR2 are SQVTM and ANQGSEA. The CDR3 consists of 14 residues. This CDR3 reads CSVVGSGRGDEQFF.

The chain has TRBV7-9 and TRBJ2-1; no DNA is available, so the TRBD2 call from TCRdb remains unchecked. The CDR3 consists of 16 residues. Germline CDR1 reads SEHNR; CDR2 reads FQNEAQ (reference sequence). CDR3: CASSPLAGSSYNEQFF.

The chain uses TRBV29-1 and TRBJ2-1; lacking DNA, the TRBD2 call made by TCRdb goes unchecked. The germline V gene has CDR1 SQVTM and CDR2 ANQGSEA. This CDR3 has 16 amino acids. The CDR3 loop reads CSVEGAGGPDYNEQFF.

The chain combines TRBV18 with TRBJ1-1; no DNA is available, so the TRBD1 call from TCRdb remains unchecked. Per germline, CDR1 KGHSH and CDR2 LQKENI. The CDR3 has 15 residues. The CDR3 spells CASSPANRGGTEAFF.

The CDR3 region is CASSPRTHTGELFF. The chain combines TRBV28 with TRBJ2-2; TCRdb's D gene call, TRBD1, goes unchecked for lack of DNA. Germline values: CDR1 MDHEN, CDR2 SYDVKM. The CDR3 runs to 14 residues.

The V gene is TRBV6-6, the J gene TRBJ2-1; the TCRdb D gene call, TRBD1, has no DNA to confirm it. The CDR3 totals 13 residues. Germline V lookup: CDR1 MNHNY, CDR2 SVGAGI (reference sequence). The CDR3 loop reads CASSPTGGQGAAF.

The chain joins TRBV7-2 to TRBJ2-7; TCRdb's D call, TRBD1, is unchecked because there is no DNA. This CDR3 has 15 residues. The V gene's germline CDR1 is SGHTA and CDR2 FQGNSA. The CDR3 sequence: CASSSDAGQGYEQYF.

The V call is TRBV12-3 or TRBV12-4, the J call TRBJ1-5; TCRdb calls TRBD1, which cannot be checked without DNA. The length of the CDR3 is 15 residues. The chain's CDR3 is CASSFTGTSNQPQHF.